This T cell receptor beta chain was sequenced in a study of siplizumab effects on memory and regulatory T cells. The length of the CDR3 is 15 residues. The germline V gene has CDR1 SGHRS and CDR2 YFSETQ. The J segment lost 7 bases and the V segment lost 0 bases, leaving 2 bases of the junction unmatched. TCRdb keeps only in-frame clones here, not all; method: immunoSEQ multiplex PCR. The table records approximately 120,000 clones, approximately 92% of them present only once. The sequenced sample consisted of non-Treg CD4+ T cells sorted from blood. This sequence joins TRBV5-1 and TRBJ1-6, with 9 bases fitting TRBD1. The receptor was derived from a human donor in good health. The CDR3 sequence: CASSLDRGRNSPLHF. CDR3 nucleotide sequence: TGCGCCAGCAGCTTGGACAGGGGGCGGAATTCACCCCTCCACTTT. The full variable domain, completed using reference TRBV5-1 and TRBJ1-6, is KAGVTQTPRYLIKTRGQQVTLSCSPISGHRSVSWYQQTPGQGLQFLFEYFSETQRNKGNFPGRFSGRQFSNSRSEMNVSTLELGDSALYLCASSLDRGRNSPLHFGNGTRLTVT.